These T cell receptor beta chains were read from a single sample in a study of blood T cell repertoires in COVID-19. The protocol was immunoSEQ multiplex PCR, while the TCRdb copy is restricted to in-frame clones and leaves out a portion. Of approximately 250,000 clones listed, around 84% are singletons. The sequencing input was peripheral blood. The receptor source for this set is a man between 35 and 55 years old with acute or convalescent COVID-19. CDR3s include the opening cysteine and the closing phenylalanine or tryptophan. The order of the fields is J gene, V gene, D gene, CDR3 DNA, CDR3 protein. D genes are given only for firm matches.

J: TRBJ2-5
V: TRBV5-1
D: TRBD2
DNA: TGCGCCAGCAGCTCCGGACTAGCGGGGGGCCCCATGAAGACCCAGTACTTC
CDR3: CASSSGLAGGPMKTQYF

J: TRBJ2-6
V: TRBV30
D: -
DNA: TGTGCCTGGAGTGTACTGGGGCTGGGGGCCAACGTCCTGACTTTC
CDR3: CAWSVLGLGANVLTF

J: TRBJ1-5
V: TRBV28
D: TRBD1
DNA: TGTGCCAGCACTCGGACAGGGGGCTATCAGCCCCAGCATTTT
CDR3: CASTRTGGYQPQHF

J: TRBJ1-1
V: TRBV19
D: TRBD1
DNA: TGTGCCAGTAGTCCCCCGGACAGGTCCACCCTTGCTTTCTTT
CDR3: CASSPPDRSTLAFF

J: TRBJ2-1
V: TRBV27
D: TRBD2
DNA: TGTGCCAGCAGTGTCGGACTAGCGTACAATGAGCAGTTCTTC
CDR3: CASSVGLAYNEQFF

J: TRBJ1-2
V: TRBV28
D: -
DNA: TGTGCCAGCAGTTTGACGGCTCTAGGTAGCTATGGCTACACCTTC
CDR3: CASSLTALGSYGYTF

J: TRBJ2-3
V: TRBV7-2
D: -
DNA: TGTGCCAGCAGCCCAGACTACCTTCAGGATACGCAGTATTTT
CDR3: CASSPDYLQDTQYF

J: TRBJ2-5
V: TRBV7-6
D: TRBD2
DNA: TGTGCCAGCAGCCTTCTGATAGCGGGGACGGAGACCCAGTACTTC
CDR3: CASSLLIAGTETQYF

J: TRBJ1-3
V: TRBV5-6
D: -
DNA: TGTGCCAGCAGCTTGGTGAGGGCGAGCTCTGGAAACACCATATATTTT
CDR3: CASSLVRASSGNTIYF

J: TRBJ1-4
V: TRBV30
D: -
DNA: TGTGCCTGGAGTGACGGGGTTAATGAAAAACTGTTTTTT
CDR3: CAWSDGVNEKLFF

J: TRBJ2-7
V: TRBV13
D: -
DNA: TGTGCCAGCGGGACTGCCACCTACGAGCAGTACTTC
CDR3: CASGTATYEQYF

J: TRBJ2-2
V: TRBV11-3
D: TRBD2
DNA: TGTGCCAGCAGCCAGGGAGGGGTTTCTGGGGAGCTGTTTTTT
CDR3: CASSQGGVSGELFF

J: TRBJ1-2
V: TRBV4-1
D: TRBD1
DNA: TGCGCCAGCAGCCAACACCGAAGACAGGGTTTAATCTTAGGCTACACCTTC
CDR3: CASSQHRRQGLILGYTF

J: TRBJ2-7
V: TRBV27
D: -
DNA: TGTGCCAGCAGTTTCTCCCTCTCCTACGAGCAGTACTTC
CDR3: CASSFSLSYEQYF

J: TRBJ2-1
V: TRBV7-3
D: -
DNA: TGTGCCAGCAGCTTATCGGGGGATTCCTACAATGAGCAGTTCTTC
CDR3: CASSLSGDSYNEQFF

J: TRBJ1-5
V: TRBV2
D: TRBD1
DNA: TGTGCCAGCAGAAAGGGACAGCGAGCAACTAATCAGCCCCAGCATTTT
CDR3: CASRKGQRATNQPQHF

J: TRBJ2-7
V: TRBV5-1
D: TRBD1
DNA: TGCGCCAGCAGCCCGGACGGGACAGGTTTTGACGAGCAGTACTTC
CDR3: CASSPDGTGFDEQYF

J: TRBJ1-6
V: TRBV6-5
D: TRBD1
DNA: TGTGCCAGCAGGACGCAGGGGGCTTTTAATTCACCCCTCCACTTT
CDR3: CASRTQGAFNSPLHF

J: TRBJ1-2
V: TRBV6-5
D: -
DNA: TGTGCCAGCACCCCCAGCGGATTAGGTGGCTACACCTTC
CDR3: CASTPSGLGGYTF

J: TRBJ2-5
V: TRBV7-8
D: TRBD1
DNA: TGTGCCAGCAGCTCCGAACCAGGGGGCAGAACGGAGACCCAGTACTTC
CDR3: CASSSEPGGRTETQYF

J: TRBJ1-6
V: TRBV19
D: TRBD1
DNA: TGTGCCAGTAGTACGACCACGGACAGGGTACGTTCACCCCTCCACTTT
CDR3: CASSTTTDRVRSPLHF

J: TRBJ2-5
V: TRBV5-6
D: -
DNA: TGTGCCAGCAGCGGAACAGGGTCGGGGCAAGAGACCCAGTACTTC
CDR3: CASSGTGSGQETQYF

J: TRBJ1-1
V: TRBV10-3
D: TRBD1
DNA: TGTGCCATCAGTGAGCCGGACAGGGGCCTCACTGAAGCTTTCTTT
CDR3: CAISEPDRGLTEAFF